These T cell receptor beta chains were read from a single sample in a study of blood T cell repertoires in COVID-19. Data came from immunoSEQ multiplex PCR; TCRdb stores just in-frame clones and leaves some out. The sample holds around 54,000 clones, 90% seen once. Sequences were obtained from peripheral blood. The source is a human donor in a cohort sampled during active COVID-19. Both conserved end residues are trimmed from each CDR3. Each record gives: V gene, clone size, CDR3 protein. The size entry is marked missing in some rows and otherwise reads once, few, many or a size class.

V gene: TRBV30; clone size: -; CDR3 protein: AWSPPGGVYGYT
V gene: TRBV29-1; clone size: -; CDR3 protein: SVGDRGLYEQY
V gene: TRBV7-9; clone size: -; CDR3 protein: ASSDDFGEQY
V gene: TRBV18; clone size: -; CDR3 protein: ASSPLRGLSDTQY
V gene: TRBV30; clone size: -; CDR3 protein: AWSPLGANYGYT
V gene: TRBV7-2; clone size: -; CDR3 protein: ASSSSGRSVDTQY
V gene: TRBV28; clone size: -; CDR3 protein: ASSSLAGVYEQY
V gene: TRBV5-1; clone size: -; CDR3 protein: ASSLGTSGRAYEQF
V gene: TRBV30; clone size: -; CDR3 protein: AWSLQVNTEAF
V gene: TRBV5-4; clone size: once; CDR3 protein: ASSLEAGTTDTQY
V gene: TRBV2; clone size: -; CDR3 protein: ASTYGTDTYEQY
V gene: TRBV18; clone size: -; CDR3 protein: ASSPGLAGNNEQF
V gene: TRBV5-1; clone size: -; CDR3 protein: ASSFSEDYGYT
V gene: TRBV7-9; clone size: few; CDR3 protein: ASSPLPSGSGLSYEQY
V gene: TRBV6-5; clone size: -; CDR3 protein: ASSYSTGNTEAF
V gene: TRBV19; clone size: -; CDR3 protein: ASSKKPRLEMNTEAF
V gene: TRBV6-1; clone size: few; CDR3 protein: ASSEVTGTYEQY
V gene: TRBV21-1; clone size: -; CDR3 protein: ASIHPRQSGSYEQY
V gene: TRBV13; clone size: -; CDR3 protein: ASSSGLAGPMAEQF
V gene: TRBV29-1; clone size: -; CDR3 protein: SVEGQYTDTQY
V gene: TRBV27; clone size: -; CDR3 protein: ASSFSGSSYNEQF
V gene: TRBV11-2; clone size: -; CDR3 protein: ASSLFGQGAVETQY
V gene: TRBV5-1; clone size: -; CDR3 protein: ASSLGGGRNQPQH
V gene: TRBV6-1; clone size: -; CDR3 protein: ASSEMNRINNEQF
V gene: TRBV18; clone size: -; CDR3 protein: ASRRGAGWDEQF
V gene: TRBV19; clone size: -; CDR3 protein: ASSIDPGNYGYT
V gene: TRBV15; clone size: -; CDR3 protein: ATSRDGTGGYEQY
V gene: TRBV19; clone size: -; CDR3 protein: ASSIFSGAFYSYNEQF
V gene: TRBV19; clone size: once; CDR3 protein: ASRNRGRTNYGYT
V gene: TRBV28; clone size: -; CDR3 protein: ASSPPSGRHRTTDTQY
V gene: TRBV19; clone size: -; CDR3 protein: ASRDTGFTEAF
V gene: TRBV6-2/TRBV6-3; clone size: -; CDR3 protein: ASSLRHPRGERRSEQY
V gene: TRBV11-2; clone size: -; CDR3 protein: ASSLSGRGRGSGDNEQF
V gene: TRBV9; clone size: -; CDR3 protein: ASSPQGLAGVNEQF
V gene: TRBV30; clone size: -; CDR3 protein: AWSVSLFGTGGNEQF
V gene: TRBV18; clone size: -; CDR3 protein: ASSPPGDNGYT
V gene: TRBV2; clone size: -; CDR3 protein: ASCSGAYNEQF
V gene: TRBV28; clone size: -; CDR3 protein: ASRVSNEKLF
V gene: TRBV5-8; clone size: -; CDR3 protein: ASGYRGQSEKLF
V gene: TRBV9; clone size: once; CDR3 protein: ASSVASGKSLGANVLT
V gene: TRBV2; clone size: -; CDR3 protein: ASRRAGRSYNEQF
V gene: TRBV5-5; clone size: once; CDR3 protein: ASSLTSQETQY
V gene: TRBV25-1; clone size: -; CDR3 protein: ASTSAGSEKLF
V gene: TRBV6-5; clone size: -; CDR3 protein: ASSYRPFGEAEAF
V gene: TRBV6-1; clone size: -; CDR3 protein: ASSEAPPAGGSYEQY
V gene: TRBV20-1; clone size: -; CDR3 protein: SASPGGGNEQY
V gene: TRBV6-5; clone size: -; CDR3 protein: ASRTFRGTTDTQY
V gene: TRBV7-9; clone size: -; CDR3 protein: ASSHTGHLNQPQH
V gene: TRBV19; clone size: -; CDR3 protein: ASRDPGQVYNEQF
V gene: TRBV7-3; clone size: -; CDR3 protein: ASSLLAGGSNEQF
V gene: TRBV5-1; clone size: -; CDR3 protein: ASSLAVPGTDTQY
V gene: TRBV7-2; clone size: -; CDR3 protein: ASSLMLTRRTGELF